Sequencing of this T cell receptor beta chain was carried out in a study of OX40 agonist ivuxolimab in advanced cancers. Study in general: In this trial design, patients received ivuxolimab intravenously at 0.01 to 10 mg/kg every 2 weeks. Aged about 20 to 80 with a mean of around 60 years, they were approximately 79% male. Study-level findings and limits: Which antigen the expanded peripheral T cells recognized is unknown.

Concerning this clone: As yet, its antigen is unknown.

Sequencing was performed with immunoSEQ multiplex PCR; in TCRdb, only in-frame clones are kept and a portion is missing. The table lists tens of thousands of clones, more than 90% of them singletons, with 0.6% to 0.8% in the top ten. The receptor's source is an adult with an advanced solid tumor such as melanoma, head and neck, liver or kidney cancer. Specimen: CD4+ or CD8+ T cells sorted from blood, collected in a trial of the OX40 agonist ivuxolimab.

CDR3 region: CAWSHSPTRDTQYF. The CDR3 coding sequence is TGTGCCTGGAGTCACTCACCTACCAGAGATACGCAGTATTTT. The V gene is TRBV30, the J gene TRBJ2-3; no clear D. Germline V gene lookup returns CDR1 GTSNPN and CDR2 SVGIG (reference sequence). V gave up 2 bases and J gave up 5 bases, with 14 bases separating them. The CDR3 contains 14 residues.